This is a list of T cell receptor beta chains from one sample in a study of brain T cells in children with intractable seizures. Here immunoSEQ multiplex PCR was the method, and the copy in TCRdb shows in-frame clones only, minus some. Of some 76,000 clones listed, 85% to 95% are singletons. The sample was peripheral blood, taken at surgery. The receptors stem from a boy in the first two years of life with tuberous sclerosis and intractable seizures. Each CDR3 is given with its conserved first and last residue. D genes are given only for firm matches. Rows may omit the clone size; those that give it use once, few, many or a size class.

j_call	v_call	clone_size	d_call	cdr3_nt	cdr3_aa
TRBJ1-2	TRBV9	-	TRBD1	TGTGCCAGCAGCGTATCATTTCGGAGGTTGGGGACAGCTACATTAAACTATGGCTACACCTTC	CASSVSFRRLGTATLNYGYTF
TRBJ2-7	TRBV15	-	TRBD1	TGTGCCACCAGCAGAGATGACGGGACAGCGCTCTACGAGCAGTACTTC	CATSRDDGTALYEQYF
TRBJ2-4	TRBV2	-	-	TGTGCCAGCAGTGAACCTCGACAAGAGTATAACATTCAGTACTTC	CASSEPRQEYNIQYF
TRBJ1-1	TRBV7-8	-	-	TGTGCCAGCAGCTTCGACGAGGGGCTGAGGAACACTGAAGCTTTCTTT	CASSFDEGLRNTEAFF
TRBJ1-2	TRBV5-6	-	-	TGTGCCAGCAGCCGGGACTATGGCTACACCTTC	CASSRDYGYTF
TRBJ2-3	TRBV4-1	-	TRBD2	TGCGCCAGCAGCCGGAGTACCCCTAGCGGGCACACAGATACGCAGTATTTT	CASSRSTPSGHTDTQYF
TRBJ2-3	TRBV12-2	-	-	TGTGCAAGTCGTCCTGGGAACCCAGATACGCAGTATTTT	CASRPGNPDTQYF
TRBJ2-7	TRBV6-5	-	-	TGTGCCAGCAGTCCACAGGGAAGGGTCTACGAGCAGTACTTC	CASSPQGRVYEQYF
TRBJ2-6	TRBV21-1	-	-	TGTAATGACAGGGTCTCTGGGGCCAACGTCCTGACTTTC	CNDRVSGANVLTF
TRBJ2-7	TRBV7-9	-	-	TGTGCCAGCAGCTTAAGGGGCAAAGGACCATACGAGCAGTACTTC	CASSLRGKGPYEQYF
TRBJ2-5	TRBV19	-	-	TGTGCCAGTAGGACCGGTCAGCAAGAGACCCAGTACTTC	CASRTGQQETQYF
TRBJ2-7	TRBV6-5	-	-	TGTGCCAGCAGTTTTAATTACGAGCAGTACTTC	CASSFNYEQYF
TRBJ2-5	TRBV3-1/TRBV3-2	-	-	TGTGCCAGCAGCCAACGGGAGACCCAGTACTTC	CASSQRETQYF
TRBJ1-2	TRBV6-5	once	TRBD1	TGTGCCAGCAGGAGACAGGGGTTCGACTATGGCTACACCTTC	CASRRQGFDYGYTF
TRBJ2-7	TRBV5-8	-	TRBD1	TGTGCCAGCAGCTCGGGGAGCGACAGGGGGTATCCCTACGAGCAGTACTTC	CASSSGSDRGYPYEQYF
TRBJ2-1	TRBV6-1	-	TRBD2	TGTGCCAGCAGTGCCCCGGCGGGGGGGCCTTTAAATGAGCAGTTCTTC	CASSAPAGGPLNEQFF
TRBJ2-2	TRBV5-4	-	-	TGTGCCAGCAGCCTTGGGCGCTCAAGGGGCGGGGAGCTGTTTTTT	CASSLGRSRGGELFF
TRBJ2-2	TRBV11-3	-	TRBD2	TGTGCCAGCAGCTTTCTAGCGGGAGTGAGAACCGGGGAGCTGTTTTTT	CASSFLAGVRTGELFF
TRBJ1-5	TRBV7-9	-	TRBD1	TGTGCCAGCAGCTTAGGGGACAGGGCGCAAGATCAGCCCCAGCATTTT	CASSLGDRAQDQPQHF
TRBJ2-3	TRBV11-3	-	-	TGTGCCAGCAGCGGAGAAGGTTTCGGGTCCCCAGGGACGCAGTATTTT	CASSGEGFGSPGTQYF
TRBJ2-1	TRBV10-3	-	TRBD2	TGTGCCATCAGTGGCTCGAAAGCGGGCCGGGAACCGGGAGGAGTCAATGAGCAGTTCTTC	CAISGSKAGREPGGVNEQFF
TRBJ2-7	TRBV7-9	-	TRBD1	TGTGCCAGCAGTTCTAGTAAGGGACAGGACCTCTACGAGCAGTACTTC	CASSSSKGQDLYEQYF
TRBJ2-1	TRBV30	-	-	TGTGCCTGCATCGGGGCAAATACCAATGAGCAGTTCTTC	CACIGANTNEQFF
TRBJ2-7	TRBV6-6	-	TRBD2	TGTGCCAGCAGTCCCACGCGCCCGGGACTAGCGGGAGACGAGCAGTACTTC	CASSPTRPGLAGDEQYF
TRBJ1-2	TRBV9	-	-	TGTGCCAGCAGCGTATGGGCAGTTGGCTATGGCTACACCTTC	CASSVWAVGYGYTF
TRBJ2-5	TRBV23-1	-	-	TGCGCCAGCAGTCACGTGGGAGAAGAGACCCAGTACTTC	CASSHVGEETQYF
TRBJ1-5	TRBV27	-	-	TGTGCCAGCAGTTTATCGTATTGGGGGGGGGCTCAGAATCAGCCCCAGCATTTT	CASSLSYWGGAQNQPQHF
TRBJ2-3	TRBV2	-	TRBD1	TGTGCCAGCAGTAGGGGATCCGGGACAGGGGAGGGTACGCAGTATTTT	CASSRGSGTGEGTQYF
TRBJ2-7	TRBV7-9	-	-	TGTGCCAGCAGCTTAGTTGCAGGGGACGAGCAGTACTTC	CASSLVAGDEQYF
TRBJ1-2	TRBV2	few	-	TGTGCCAGCAGTGAAGCTCTAGCTTACATAGCCAACTTCCTTGGCTACACCTTC	CASSEALAYIANFLGYTF
TRBJ1-1	TRBV3-1/TRBV3-2	-	-	TGTGCCAGCAGCCAAGATTCGAGCACAGACCCGTACTGGGGCCCTGAAGCTTTCTTT	CASSQDSSTDPYWGPEAFF
TRBJ2-7	TRBV6-1	-	TRBD1	TGTGCCAGCAGTGACCCAGGACAGGTTGTCTGGTACTTC	CASSDPGQVVWYF
TRBJ1-2	TRBV10-3	-	-	TGTGCCATCAGTGAGACCGTCAGGGGTAGTGGCTACACCTTC	CAISETVRGSGYTF
TRBJ2-7	TRBV5-4	-	TRBD1	TGTGCCAGCAGCTTGGGACAGGGGACGCGGAGGAGCTCCTACGAGCAGTACTTC	CASSLGQGTRRSSYEQYF
TRBJ1-6	TRBV6-4	-	TRBD1	TGTGCCAGCAGTGACTCGGGACAGGGGGCTTCACCCCTCCACTTT	CASSDSGQGASPLHF
TRBJ2-2	TRBV10-2	-	-	TGCGCCAGCCGACGACTAGTTCACACCGGGGAGCTGTTTTTT	CASRRLVHTGELFF
TRBJ2-3	TRBV12-5	-	-	TGTGCTAGTGGTTTGGTACTCGCGGGTGACACAGATACGCAGTATTTT	CASGLVLAGDTDTQYF
TRBJ1-2	TRBV19	-	-	TGTGCCAGTAGTATCGGTTCCGGGGGGCATGGCTACACCTTC	CASSIGSGGHGYTF
TRBJ1-2	TRBV30	-	TRBD1	TGTGCCTGGAGCGGACAGGAGTTTAACTATGGCTACACCTTC	CAWSGQEFNYGYTF
TRBJ1-2	TRBV24-1	-	-	TGTGCCACCAGTGATCTCGGACGGATCTATGGCTACACCTTC	CATSDLGRIYGYTF
TRBJ2-7	TRBV2	-	TRBD2	TGTGCCAGCACCGGACTAGCGGGAGTTTACGAGCAGTACTTC	CASTGLAGVYEQYF
TRBJ2-7	TRBV7-8	-	-	TGTGCCAGCAGCTTAGCTAGGGGGATCTCCTACGAGCAGTACTTC	CASSLARGISYEQYF
TRBJ2-3	TRBV6-1	-	-	TGTGCCAGCAGTGAAGAAAGCGGATCCACAGATACGCAGTATTTT	CASSEESGSTDTQYF
TRBJ2-5	TRBV5-1	-	-	TGCGCCAGCAGCTGGAGTGGGGGAGTGGAGACCCAGTACTTC	CASSWSGGVETQYF
TRBJ2-1	TRBV28	-	TRBD2	TGTGCCAGCAGCCCCTCGACCGGGACTAGCGGGTACAATGAGCAGTTCTTC	CASSPSTGTSGYNEQFF
TRBJ1-2	TRBV27	-	-	TGTGCCAGCAGCGGCAAAGGCTATGGCTACACCTTC	CASSGKGYGYTF
TRBJ2-1	TRBV29-1	-	-	TGCAGCGTTGTAAGGCCCGACTCCTACAATGAGCAGTTCTTC	CSVVRPDSYNEQFF
TRBJ2-7	TRBV11-2	-	-	TGTGCCAGCAGCTTAGTTCCGAGGTCCTACGAGCAGTACTTC	CASSLVPRSYEQYF
TRBJ1-1	TRBV4-1	-	-	TGCGCCAGCAGCCAAGTGGCAGGGCTGTACACTGAAGCTTTCTTT	CASSQVAGLYTEAFF
TRBJ1-2	TRBV9	-	-	TGTGCCAGCAGCGTAAGGGCCCAGCCCTATGGCTACACCTTC	CASSVRAQPYGYTF
TRBJ2-1	TRBV5-5	-	TRBD2	TGTGCCAGCAGCTTGAGATTAGGACTAGCCTCTAGTAAGCAGTTCTTC	CASSLRLGLASSKQFF
TRBJ2-7	TRBV7-2	once	TRBD1	TGTGCCAGCAGCTTAGTAGCACAGGGGAACTACGAGCAGTACTTC	CASSLVAQGNYEQYF